This T cell receptor beta chain was identified in a study of cytomegalovirus exposure and HLA in healthy donors. The V gene lost 5 bases and the J gene lost 0 bases, with 14 bases spanning the gap. This CDR3 contains 15 residues. Germline CDR1 reads SEHNR; CDR2 reads FQNEAQ (reference sequence). A multiplex PCR was run with 60 Vbeta primers and 13 Jbeta primers. Clones were sequenced by immunoSEQ multiplex PCR, and TCRdb holds only the in-frame ones, with some missing. The sample carries approximately 220,000 clones, 76% recorded once. The sequence was collected from a man in his late teens or twenties in good health and CMV-seronegative. This chain uses TRBV7-9 with TRBJ2-7; D may be TRBD2 (6 bases). What was sequenced was PBMCs. The DNA of the CDR3 is TGTGCCAGCAGCACCCCAGGAGGGGACTCCTACGAGCAGTACTTC. This gives the protein CASSTPGGDSYEQYF.